The 17 T cell receptor beta chains given below trace back to one sample, sequenced in a study of cytotoxic CD8 clonotypes in ibrutinib-treated CLL. Generated by immunoSEQ multiplex PCR, the TCRdb table keeps only in-frame clones and is missing some. Here the sample spans some 150,000 clones, 65% to 85% being singletons. Sequenced here: PBMCs, sampled after 36 months of ibrutinib treatment. These receptors were obtained from a human donor with chronic lymphocytic leukemia.

This clone was recorded only once. The V and J genes are TRBV5-1 and TRBJ1-4; no clear D gene. Trimming removed 5 bases at V and 1 base at J, with 9 bases between. Germline V gene lookup returns CDR1 SGHRS and CDR2 YFSETQ. This CDR3 comprises 14 residues. The CDR3: CASRSSGTNEKLFF. CDR3 DNA: TGCGCCAGCAGATCATCGGGAACTAATGAAAAACTGTTTTTT.

This clone was seen only a few times. As DNA, the CDR3 is TGTGCCAGCACCCTACTGGCCGGGATTAACTATGGCTACACCTTC. It is translated as CASTLLAGINYGYTF. The V call is TRBV2, the J call TRBJ1-2; D remains unclear. The CDR3 covers 15 residues. V was trimmed by 7 bases and J by 1 base, leaving 16 bases between them. Germline V lookup: CDR1 SNHLY, CDR2 FYNNEI.

This clone was seen only once. This chain uses TRBV28 with TRBJ1-1; unclear D gene. Trimming removed 2 bases at V and 9 bases at J, with 10 bases between. The germline V gene has CDR1 MDHEN and CDR2 SYDVKM. The CDR3 is 12 amino acids. In nucleotides, the CDR3 is TGTGCCAGCAGTTTACCCCTGAAAAAAGCTTTCTTT. It encodes CASSLPLKKAFF.

The rearrangement uses TRBV27 and TRBJ2-3, with D possibly TRBD1 on 6 matching bases. Trimming left V 6 bases short and J 5 bases short, with 12 bases between. Germline V gene sequence: CDR1 MNHEY, CDR2 SMNVEV (reference sequence). The CDR3 runs 13 residues. In DNA, the CDR3 is TGTGCCAGCAGGCGCAGCAGGGGAGATACGCAGTATTTT. Protein sequence: CASRRSRGDTQYF.

The chain carries TRBV6-1 and TRBJ1-3; no definite D call. Per germline, CDR1 MNHNS and CDR2 SASEGT. The CDR3 loop spans 14 amino acids. V shed 6 bases and J shed 11 bases, with 20 bases lying between them. The CDR3 DNA reads as TGTGCCAGCAGACCACGTGACGCGGGCGGTCCCATATATTTT. Encoded protein: CASRPRDAGGPIYF.

V and J are TRBV11-2 and TRBJ1-1; D gene unclear. V was cut by 6 bases and J by 4 bases, with 12 bases left in between. The CDR3 covers 13 residues. CDR1 SGHAT and CDR2 FQNNGV come from the germline V gene. CDR3 nucleotides: TGTGCCAGCAGTTACTCCGCCCCCACTGAAGCTTTCTTT. Protein sequence: CASSYSAPTEAFF. Full variable domain (outside the CDR3, taken from reference TRBV11-2 and TRBJ1-1): EAGVAQSPRYKIIEKRQSVAFWCNPISGHATLYWYQQILGQGPKLLIQFQNNGVVDDSQLPKDRFSAERLKGVDSTLKIQPAKLEDSAVYLCASSYSAPTEAFFGQGTRLTVV.

The chain joins TRBV5-1 to TRBJ2-5; TRBD1 aligns across 10 bases. Germline V gene data show CDR1 as SGHRS and CDR2 as YFSETQ. The V and J ends lost 4 bases and 5 bases, in that order; junction bases with no gene match: 5. This CDR3 spans 14 amino acids. CDR3 loop: CASSTGTGDETQYF. The DNA of the CDR3 is TGCGCCAGCAGCACCGGGACAGGGGATGAGACCCAGTACTTC.

This chain uses TRBV19 with TRBJ2-7; 10 positions match TRBD1. Germline values: CDR1 LNHDA, CDR2 SQIVND (reference sequence). The CDR3 has 14 amino acids. Losses at the gene ends were 5 bases for V and 6 bases for J; bases not matched to a gene: 7. The DNA for the CDR3 is TGTGCCAGTAGTTATGGGACAGGGGCGAGCGAGCAGTACTTC. This encodes CASSYGTGASEQYF.

The CDR3 nucleotides read TGTGCCAGCAGTCCCGGGACAACTAGGTACAATGAGCAGTTCTTC. This encodes CASSPGTTRYNEQFF. V and J are TRBV7-7 and TRBJ2-1; possible D gene TRBD1, 6 bases. The CDR3 contains 15 residues. Per germline, CDR1 SSHAT and CDR2 FNYEAQ (reference sequence). V shed 6 bases and J shed 4 bases, with 16 bases lying between them.

The rearrangement uses TRBV7-2 and TRBJ2-2; D unclear. Germline CDR1 and CDR2: SGHTA and FQGNSA. The V gene lost 3 bases and the J gene lost 6 bases, with 8 bases spanning the gap. This CDR3 comprises 13 residues. The CDR3 DNA sequence: TGTGCCAGCAGCTTCGGACCCGCCGGGGAGCTGTTTTTT. Encoded protein: CASSFGPAGELFF.

In its sample, this clone was seen once. CDR3 sequence (DNA): TGTGCCAGCAGTTTGGGGGGGGCCGGTCCCCGATATGGCTACACCTTC. It yields the protein CASSLGGAGPRYGYTF. This chain connects TRBV27 to TRBJ1-2; tentative D call: TRBD1 (6 bases). Per germline, CDR1 MNHEY and CDR2 SMNVEV (reference sequence). Trimming took off 3 bases at V and 5 bases at J, with 19 bases between the two ends. The CDR3 is made up of 16 amino acids.

This chain uses TRBV23-1 with TRBJ1-1; no clear D gene. TRBV23-1 is recorded as an ORF, its role being uncertain. The CDR3 covers 13 residues. V lost 0 bases to trimming and J lost 11 bases, with 13 bases between them. CDR3 in amino acids: CASSQSLWMKAFF. The CDR3 bases are TGCGCCAGCAGTCAATCGCTATGGATGAAGGCTTTCTTT.

The chain uses TRBV29-1 and TRBJ1-1, with D perhaps matching TRBD1 (6 bases). Germline values: CDR1 SQVTM, CDR2 ANQGSEA. Trimming took 0 bases from V and 4 from J, leaving 12 bases between them. The CDR3 is 14 residues long. The CDR3 protein is CSVEEGAGATEAFF. In DNA, the CDR3 is TGCAGCGTTGAAGAAGGAGCGGGGGCCACTGAAGCTTTCTTT. Combining the CDR3 with reference TRBV29-1 and TRBJ1-1 gives the whole variable domain SAVISQKPSRDICQRGTSLTIQCQVDSQVTMMFWYRQQPGQSLTLIATANQGSEATYESGFVIDKFPISRPNLTFSTLTVSNMSPEDSSIYLCSVEEGAGATEAFFGQGTRLTVV.

This clone was counted a few times. The chain couples TRBV19 to TRBJ1-3; D unclear. This CDR3 has 14 amino acids. The germline V gene encodes CDR1 LNHDA and CDR2 SQIVND (reference sequence). Trimming pared 1 base from V and 6 bases from J, leaving 10 bases between. In nucleotides, the CDR3 is TGTGCCAGTAGTATAGCGAGTAGGAAAAACACCATATATTTT. It is translated as CASSIASRKNTIYF.

The J gene is TRBJ2-1, the V gene TRBV9; maybe TRBD1 (6 bases). Looked up from germline, CDR1 is SGDLS and CDR2 is YYNGEE. CDR3 length: 15 residues. Trimming took 5 bases from V and 7 from J, leaving 19 bases between them. The CDR3 loop is CASSNWDNPTNEQFF. The CDR3 DNA reads TGTGCCAGCAGTAATTGGGACAACCCTACAAATGAGCAGTTCTTC. Full variable domain (remainder filled in from reference TRBV9 and TRBJ2-1): DSGVTQTPKHLITATGQRVTLRCSPRSGDLSVYWYQQSLDQGLQFLIQYYNGEERAKGNILERFSAQQFPDLHSELNLSSLELGDSALYFCASSNWDNPTNEQFFGPGTRLTVL.

This chain uses TRBV10-2 with TRBJ1-3, with D unclear. The CDR3 loop spans 14 amino acids. Germline loops: CDR1 WSHSY, CDR2 SAAADI. Trimming took off 3 bases at V and 0 bases at J, with 6 bases between the two ends. CDR3 in amino acids: CASSDTRSGNTIYF. The CDR3 DNA sequence: TGCGCCAGCAGTGATACCCGCTCTGGAAACACCATATATTTT.

This rearrangement joins TRBV18 to TRBJ2-3; D is undetermined. Germline V gene sequence: CDR1 KGHSH, CDR2 LQKENI. CDR3 length equals 15 residues. Trimming shortened V by 3 bases and J by 0 bases, and 10 bases separated the two germline ends. The CDR3 loop is CASSPDRSSTDTQYF. DNA for the CDR3: TGTGCCAGCTCACCCGATAGATCTAGCACAGATACGCAGTATTTT.